The rows below give T cell receptor beta chains drawn from one sample of a study of T cell responses to AZD1222 COVID-19 vaccine. Method: immunoSEQ multiplex PCR; TCRdb's copy keeps in-frame clones and lacks some. The sample carries tens of thousands of clones, around 86% recorded once. The source material was peripheral blood, sampled on day 0 of AZD1222 vaccination. These receptors were collected from an adult in good health. Both conserved end residues are part of each CDR3. A D gene is named only where the DNA matches it firmly. Not all rows give a size; the values are once, few, many and, for expanded clones, a class.

J gene | clone size | D gene | CDR3 length | V gene | CDR3 DNA | CDR3 protein
TRBJ1-2 | - | TRBD1 | 14 | TRBV2 | TGTGCCAGCAGAGTTCAGGGGGTGTTGGTGGGCTACACCTTC | CASRVQGVLVGYTF
TRBJ1-2 | once | - | 12 | TRBV30 | TGTGCCTGGACGAAGGGAAACTATGGCTACACCTTC | CAWTKGNYGYTF
TRBJ1-3 | once | - | 15 | TRBV10-2 | TGCGCCAGCAGTGAGATTGCAGGCTCTGGAAACACCATATATTTT | CASSEIAGSGNTIYF
TRBJ2-3 | - | - | 14 | TRBV5-1 | TGCGCCAGCAGCTTGCGACAGGTCACAGATACGCAGTATTTT | CASSLRQVTDTQYF
TRBJ2-7 | - | TRBD1 | 14 | TRBV5-4 | TGTGCCAGCAGCCCTGGACAGGGTTACTACGAGCAGTACTTC | CASSPGQGYYEQYF
TRBJ2-7 | - | - | 14 | TRBV2 | TGTGCCAGCAGTGATCTAGCTACCTCCTACGAGCAGTACTTC | CASSDLATSYEQYF
TRBJ2-7 | - | - | 16 | TRBV2 | TGTGCCAGCAGTGAGAGGCTCCAGGCACCCTCCGGGGAGCAGTACTTC | CASSERLQAPSGEQYF
TRBJ2-1 | once | - | 14 | TRBV4-1 | TGCGCCAGCAGCCTGCGGACCTACGACAATGAGCAGTTCTTC | CASSLRTYDNEQFF
TRBJ1-2 | - | TRBD1 | 14 | TRBV6-5 | TGTGCCAGCAGTTCCCCCTTCACAGGGGTGGGCTACACCTTC | CASSSPFTGVGYTF
TRBJ1-1 | few | - | 11 | TRBV20-1 | TGCAGTGCCCCCGGAGGGAATGAAGCTTTCTTT | CSAPGGNEAFF